This is a list of T cell receptor beta chains from one sample in a study of cytomegalovirus exposure and HLA in healthy donors. This table comes from immunoSEQ multiplex PCR, and its TCRdb copy is limited to in-frame clones, with some not included. Among under 200,000 clones listed, roughly 80% were seen once. The specimen was PBMCs. The source is a man between 50 and 59 years old in good health and CMV-seropositive. The CDR3 runs from the conserved cysteine through the conserved F or W. The order of the fields is V gene, clone size, J gene, D gene, CDR3 DNA, CDR3 protein. D genes are given only for firm matches. Clone size is shown for a subset of rows, as once, few, many or a class of expanded clone.

V gene: TRBV6-1; clone size: few; J gene: TRBJ2-7; D gene: NA; CDR3 DNA: TGTGCCAGCAGTACCGGACACGGAGTCGACGAGCAGTACTTC; CDR3 protein: CASSTGHGVDEQYF
V gene: TRBV6-5; clone size: few; J gene: TRBJ2-3; D gene: NA; CDR3 DNA: TGTGCCAGCAGCATCCCACAGGGAGATACGCAGTATTTT; CDR3 protein: CASSIPQGDTQYF
V gene: TRBV9; clone size: NA; J gene: TRBJ2-1; D gene: TRBD2; CDR3 DNA: TGTGCCAGCAGCGTGGGGGGGACTAGCGGCAATGAGCAGTTCTTC; CDR3 protein: CASSVGGTSGNEQFF
V gene: TRBV9; clone size: NA; J gene: TRBJ2-5; D gene: TRBD2; CDR3 DNA: TGTGCCGGCAGCGCCTCAACCGGGACTAGCGGGGGATGGCAGTACTTC; CDR3 protein: CAGSASTGTSGGWQYF
V gene: TRBV4-2; clone size: NA; J gene: TRBJ1-1; D gene: TRBD1; CDR3 DNA: TGTGCCAGCAGCCCCTACATCAGGACAGGGAAGATGAACACTGAAGCTTTCTTT; CDR3 protein: CASSPYIRTGKMNTEAFF
V gene: TRBV7-2; clone size: NA; J gene: TRBJ1-1; D gene: NA; CDR3 DNA: TGTGCCAGCAGCCTAGGAGGGAATCGGAACACTGAAGCTTTCTTT; CDR3 protein: CASSLGGNRNTEAFF
V gene: TRBV7-7; clone size: NA; J gene: TRBJ2-1; D gene: TRBD2; CDR3 DNA: TGTGCTAGCAGCTTAGACGGGGGGGCAGTCAATGAGCAGTTCTTC; CDR3 protein: CASSLDGGAVNEQFF
V gene: TRBV4-2; clone size: few; J gene: TRBJ2-7; D gene: NA; CDR3 DNA: TGTGCCAGCAGCCAAGAGTCCAGTCGGGGATTAGCCTACGAGCAGTACTTC; CDR3 protein: CASSQESSRGLAYEQYF
V gene: TRBV9; clone size: once; J gene: TRBJ1-1; D gene: NA; CDR3 DNA: TGTGCCAGCAGGCGTAGCGGGAGCATGAACACTGAAGCTTTCTTT; CDR3 protein: CASRRSGSMNTEAFF
V gene: TRBV4-1; clone size: NA; J gene: TRBJ2-1; D gene: TRBD2; CDR3 DNA: TGCGCCAGCAGCCAAGGTCCGGCTAGCGGCACTTACAATGAGCAGTTCTTC; CDR3 protein: CASSQGPASGTYNEQFF
V gene: TRBV27; clone size: NA; J gene: TRBJ2-7; D gene: NA; CDR3 DNA: TGTGCCAGCAGTTTATCGCGGGGACGGACTACCTACGAGCAGTACTTC; CDR3 protein: CASSLSRGRTTYEQYF
V gene: TRBV5-1; clone size: NA; J gene: TRBJ1-5; D gene: NA; CDR3 DNA: TGCGCCAGCAGCTTGGCCGGTCAGGGGAGCAATCAGCCCCAGCATTTT; CDR3 protein: CASSLAGQGSNQPQHF
V gene: TRBV10-3; clone size: once; J gene: TRBJ2-5; D gene: TRBD2; CDR3 DNA: TGTGCCATCAGTGATAGGACTAGCGGGAGCCAAGAGACCCAGTACTTC; CDR3 protein: CAISDRTSGSQETQYF
V gene: TRBV7-9; clone size: NA; J gene: TRBJ2-5; D gene: NA; CDR3 DNA: TGTGCCAGCAGCGTCTCCGGGGGAGAGACCCAGTACTTC; CDR3 protein: CASSVSGGETQYF
V gene: TRBV30; clone size: few; J gene: TRBJ2-6; D gene: NA; CDR3 DNA: TGTGCCTGTGGGGCAGGGCCCGCCGGGGCCAACGTCCTGACTTTC; CDR3 protein: CACGAGPAGANVLTF
V gene: TRBV28; clone size: NA; J gene: TRBJ2-3; D gene: TRBD2; CDR3 DNA: TGTGCCAGCAGCTCAATAGCGGGGGGCACAGATACGCAGTATTTT; CDR3 protein: CASSSIAGGTDTQYF
V gene: TRBV5-6; clone size: NA; J gene: TRBJ2-1; D gene: TRBD2; CDR3 DNA: TGTGCCAGCAGCTTGTTAGCGGGGGCCTCCTACAATGAGCAGTTCTTC; CDR3 protein: CASSLLAGASYNEQFF
V gene: TRBV7-9; clone size: NA; J gene: TRBJ1-2; D gene: TRBD1; CDR3 DNA: TGTGCCAGCAGCTACAGGGGGCACGGCTATGGCTACACCTTC; CDR3 protein: CASSYRGHGYGYTF
V gene: TRBV9; clone size: NA; J gene: TRBJ2-2; D gene: TRBD2; CDR3 DNA: TGTGCCAGCAGCGCTAGCGGGGATCTCACCGGGGAGCTGTTTTTT; CDR3 protein: CASSASGDLTGELFF
V gene: TRBV7-7; clone size: NA; J gene: TRBJ2-2; D gene: TRBD2; CDR3 DNA: TGTGCTAGCACGGGACTAGCGGGGGGGCACACCGGGGAGCTGTTTTTT; CDR3 protein: CASTGLAGGHTGELFF
V gene: TRBV6-1; clone size: NA; J gene: TRBJ2-7; D gene: TRBD1; CDR3 DNA: TGTGCCAGCAGTGAGGACAGGATAGGGGAGCAGTACTTC; CDR3 protein: CASSEDRIGEQYF
V gene: TRBV6-1; clone size: NA; J gene: TRBJ2-2; D gene: NA; CDR3 DNA: TGTGCCAGCACTGAGAGAAGGAAAGACTTGACCGGGGAGCTGTTTTTT; CDR3 protein: CASTERRKDLTGELFF
V gene: TRBV7-9; clone size: NA; J gene: TRBJ1-3; D gene: NA; CDR3 DNA: TGTGCCAGCAGCTTGAACCCCTGGAGCCTAGGAAACACCATATATTTT; CDR3 protein: CASSLNPWSLGNTIYF
V gene: TRBV28; clone size: NA; J gene: TRBJ2-4; D gene: TRBD2; CDR3 DNA: TGTGCCAGCAGTTTAGGACTAGCGGGGGATATTCAGTACTTC; CDR3 protein: CASSLGLAGDIQYF
V gene: TRBV28; clone size: NA; J gene: TRBJ1-2; D gene: TRBD1; CDR3 DNA: TGTGCCAGCAGTCCCGGGACAGGGTCTAACTATGGCTACACCTTC; CDR3 protein: CASSPGTGSNYGYTF
V gene: TRBV27; clone size: few; J gene: TRBJ1-1; D gene: TRBD1; CDR3 DNA: TGTGCCAGCAGTTCCCCCGGGACAGCCACTGAAGCTTTCTTT; CDR3 protein: CASSSPGTATEAFF
V gene: TRBV28; clone size: once; J gene: TRBJ1-2; D gene: NA; CDR3 DNA: TGTGCCAGCAGTTTATTGACAGCTTTCTATGGCTACACCTTC; CDR3 protein: CASSLLTAFYGYTF
V gene: TRBV5-1; clone size: many; J gene: TRBJ2-1; D gene: TRBD2; CDR3 DNA: TGCGCCAGCAGCTTAGCGGGGGGGCACAATGAGCAGTTCTTC; CDR3 protein: CASSLAGGHNEQFF
V gene: TRBV6-6; clone size: NA; J gene: TRBJ1-5; D gene: NA; CDR3 DNA: TGTGCCATCCAGGGAGGGAGCAATCAGCCCCAGCATTTT; CDR3 protein: CAIQGGSNQPQHF
V gene: TRBV5-5; clone size: NA; J gene: TRBJ1-2; D gene: NA; CDR3 DNA: TGTGCCAGCAGCACAGCCACAGAGTTCTATGGCTACACCTTC; CDR3 protein: CASSTATEFYGYTF
V gene: TRBV5-4; clone size: NA; J gene: TRBJ2-2; D gene: NA; CDR3 DNA: TGTGCCAGCAGCCCCGCTCTAGTTACCGGGGAGCTGTTTTTT; CDR3 protein: CASSPALVTGELFF
V gene: TRBV4-1; clone size: NA; J gene: TRBJ2-1; D gene: TRBD2; CDR3 DNA: TGCGCCAGCAGCCAAGTCACACTAGCGAAATACAATGAGCAGTTCTTC; CDR3 protein: CASSQVTLAKYNEQFF
V gene: TRBV6-1; clone size: NA; J gene: TRBJ1-2; D gene: TRBD1; CDR3 DNA: TGTGCCAGCAGTGCTAATCCGGACAGGGGGCGATCCCGAAACTATGGCTACACCTTC; CDR3 protein: CASSANPDRGRSRNYGYTF
V gene: TRBV7-9; clone size: NA; J gene: TRBJ1-1; D gene: NA; CDR3 DNA: TGTGCCAGCAGCTTAGCGTTGGCAGGGGCCACTGAAGCTTTCTTT; CDR3 protein: CASSLALAGATEAFF
V gene: TRBV28; clone size: NA; J gene: TRBJ1-5; D gene: TRBD1; CDR3 DNA: TGTGCCAGCAGTTTATCATACAGGGGGCGCGACAAGAGCAATCAGCCCCAGCATTTT; CDR3 protein: CASSLSYRGRDKSNQPQHF
V gene: TRBV11-2; clone size: NA; J gene: TRBJ1-3; D gene: NA; CDR3 DNA: TGTGCCAGCAGCTTCCTAACGGGGGGGCCTGGAAACACCATATATTTT; CDR3 protein: CASSFLTGGPGNTIYF
V gene: TRBV5-1; clone size: NA; J gene: TRBJ1-1; D gene: NA; CDR3 DNA: TGCGCCAGCAGCCCAGCCGGCAGGAGGGGCACTGAAGCTTTCTTT; CDR3 protein: CASSPAGRRGTEAFF
V gene: TRBV28; clone size: NA; J gene: TRBJ2-7; D gene: TRBD2; CDR3 DNA: TGTGCCAGCACCCTAAGCGGGAGGGGATACGAGCAGTACTTC; CDR3 protein: CASTLSGRGYEQYF
V gene: TRBV7-2; clone size: NA; J gene: TRBJ2-1; D gene: NA; CDR3 DNA: TGTGCCAGCAGCTTTGTTCAACAGGCCAGCTCCTACAATGAGCAGTTCTTC; CDR3 protein: CASSFVQQASSYNEQFF
V gene: TRBV30; clone size: once; J gene: TRBJ2-7; D gene: TRBD1; CDR3 DNA: TGTGCCTGGAGTATACCCGGGACAGCCACCTACGAGCAGTACTTC; CDR3 protein: CAWSIPGTATYEQYF
V gene: TRBV7-9; clone size: NA; J gene: TRBJ2-5; D gene: NA; CDR3 DNA: TGTGCCAGCAGCGCCGCGGGGGAGACCCAGTACTTC; CDR3 protein: CASSAAGETQYF
V gene: TRBV10-3; clone size: NA; J gene: TRBJ2-3; D gene: TRBD2; CDR3 DNA: TGTGCCATCAGTGAGGCGGGGGGCTCAGATACGCAGTATTTT; CDR3 protein: CAISEAGGSDTQYF
V gene: TRBV1; clone size: NA; J gene: TRBJ2-7; D gene: NA; CDR3 DNA: TGCACCAGCAGCCGGGGGGGGCCTGATTGCTACGAGCAGTACTTC; CDR3 protein: CTSSRGGPDCYEQYF
V gene: TRBV4-2; clone size: NA; J gene: TRBJ1-4; D gene: NA; CDR3 DNA: TGTGCCAGCAGCCAAGATCAGGGGCAGTACGAAAAACTGTTTTTT; CDR3 protein: CASSQDQGQYEKLFF
V gene: TRBV29-1; clone size: once; J gene: TRBJ1-1; D gene: NA; CDR3 DNA: TGCAGGGCCGGGACACACAGCCTGGCTTTCTTT; CDR3 protein: CRAGTHSLAFF